The next 22 T cell receptor beta chains were all read from a single sample in a study of T cells in tumors after PD-1 blockade. Produced via immunoSEQ multiplex PCR; TCRdb's table is partial and in-frame only. The sample contains roughly 48,000 clones, 81% of which appear only once. The material was PBMCs, obtained before anti-PD-1 treatment. The receptors here all came from a human donor with basal cell carcinoma.

The chain uses TRBV6-4 and TRBJ2-1; 10 bases fit TRBD1. The germline V gene has CDR1 MRHNA and CDR2 SNTAGT. Germline trimming cut 5 bases from V and 4 bases from J; bases unmatched to any gene: 5. The CDR3 is 15 residues long. This CDR3 is CASSSGTGEYNEQFF. CDR3 in DNA: TGTGCCAGCAGTTCCGGGACAGGGGAGTACAATGAGCAGTTCTTC.

The chain recombines TRBV5-1 with TRBJ1-1; D is unresolved. The CDR3 sequence is 12 residues long. Germline CDR1 reads SGHRS; CDR2 reads YFSETQ. Trimming cost V 4 bases and J 4 bases, with 8 bases left between them. CDR3 sequence (DNA): TGCGCCAGCAGCGACACGACCACTGAAGCTTTCTTT. It codes for CASSDTTTEAFF.

This chain uses TRBV27 with TRBJ2-1; D might be TRBD2 (6 bases). This CDR3 comprises 17 residues. The V gene's germline CDR1 is MNHEY and CDR2 SMNVEV (reference sequence). V gave up 6 bases and J gave up 0 bases, with 18 bases separating them. CDR3 in DNA: TGTGCCAGCAGACCCTGGGCGGGGATGAGCTCCTACAATGAGCAGTTCTTC. Its protein product is CASRPWAGMSSYNEQFF.

The V and J genes are TRBV29-1 and TRBJ1-1; 8 positions agree with TRBD1. This CDR3 contains 16 residues. J was trimmed by 1 base and V by 3 bases; bases with no gene match: 10. Germline V gives CDR1 SQVTM, CDR2 ANQGSEA. This CDR3 reads CSVDRAGGARNTEAFF. CDR3 in DNA: TGCAGCGTTGACCGGGCAGGGGGCGCGAGGAACACTGAAGCTTTCTTT.

The V call is TRBV30, the J call TRBJ1-4, with no clear D. The germline V gene has CDR1 GTSNPN and CDR2 SVGIG (reference sequence). Trimming left V 2 bases short and J 5 bases short, with 6 bases between. This CDR3 comprises 12 residues. For the CDR3, the DNA is TGTGCCTGGAGTAGGGCGAATGAAAAACTGTTTTTT. This codes for CAWSRANEKLFF.

V and J are TRBV30 and TRBJ1-2, with D possibly TRBD1 on 5 matching bases. V was shortened by 1 base and J by 2 bases, with 8 bases between the two germline ends. In germline, CDR1 is GTSNPN, CDR2 SVGIG (reference sequence). CDR3 length: 13 residues. DNA of the CDR3: TGTGCCTGGAGTGGTCAGGGAAACTATGGCTACACCTTC. Protein product: CAWSGQGNYGYTF.

The chain is built from TRBV30 and TRBJ2-5; weak D call: TRBD1 (6 bases). The CDR3 loop spans 13 amino acids. V was cut by 2 bases and J by 4 bases, with 11 bases left in between. Germline V gene lookup returns CDR1 GTSNPN and CDR2 SVGIG (reference sequence). The CDR3 region has the DNA TGTGCCTGGAGTCTGGGGGACATAGAGACCCAGTACTTC. Its translation is CAWSLGDIETQYF. Based on the CDR3 plus reference TRBV30 and TRBJ2-5, the full variable domain is SQTIHQWPATLVQPVGSPLSLECTVEGTSNPNLYWYRQAAGRGLQLLFYSVGIGQISSEVPQNLSASRPQDRQFILSSKKLLLSDSGFYLCAWSLGDIETQYFGPGTRLLVL.

J is TRBJ1-5 and V is TRBV6-5, with TRBD1 as a possible D gene (6 bases). In germline, CDR1 is MNHEY, CDR2 SVGAGI. The germline V and J ends were trimmed by 7 bases and 2 bases, with 15 bases remaining between them. This CDR3 comprises 15 residues. CDR3: CASIHTGTGNQPQHF. In DNA form, the CDR3 reads TGTGCCAGCATTCATACAGGGACCGGCAATCAGCCCCAGCATTTT.

This clone showed up just a few times. The V call is TRBV19, the J call TRBJ1-2, with 9 bases identical to TRBD1. CDR3 length equals 14 residues. V lost 6 bases, J lost 4 bases, and 6 bases stayed unmatched. CDR1 LNHDA and CDR2 SQIVND come from the germline V gene (reference sequence). This chain's CDR3 is CASRDQTGGYGYTF. The CDR3 nucleotides are TGTGCCAGTAGGGACCAGACAGGGGGCTATGGCTACACCTTC.

The chain links TRBV7-8 to TRBJ1-2; 9 positions agree with TRBD1. CDR3 length: 16 residues. Germline CDR1 SGHVS, CDR2 FQNEAQ. Unmatched junction bases numbered 11, after V lost 5 bases and J lost 4 bases. As DNA, the CDR3 is TGTGCCAGCAGCCGATCGGGGACAGGGAATGGCTATGGCTACACCTTC. It encodes CASSRSGTGNGYGYTF.

The gene calls are TRBV18 and TRBJ2-1; no clear D gene. V lost 4 bases and J 5 bases, leaving 12 bases between the germline ends. From germline, CDR1 is KGHSH and CDR2 LQKENI. The CDR3 covers 14 residues. This chain's CDR3 is CASSLPPNDNEQFF. CDR3 nucleotides: TGTGCCAGCTCACTCCCCCCAAATGACAATGAGCAGTTCTTC.

This clone appeared a few times. The V gene is TRBV2, the J gene TRBJ2-7; the D call may be TRBD1 or TRBD2 (5 bases each). CDR1 and CDR2 from the germline V gene are SNHLY and FYNNEI. Trimming left V 6 bases short and J 3 bases short, with 15 bases between. This CDR3 has 14 amino acids. Here the CDR3 reads CASRDPGRNYEQYF. As DNA, the CDR3 is TGTGCCAGCAGGGATCCGGGACGTAACTACGAGCAGTACTTC.

This chain joins TRBV24-1 and TRBJ2-7, with D perhaps given as TRBD1 or TRBD2 (5 bases each). Deletions cut 4 bases from V and 2 bases from J, with 11 bases between. Per the germline V gene, CDR1 is KGHDR and CDR2 is SFDVKD. The CDR3 has 14 residues. Here the CDR3 reads CATSEGTFPYEQYF. Here the CDR3 DNA reads TGTGCCACCAGTGAGGGGACGTTTCCCTACGAGCAGTACTTC.

J is TRBJ2-3 and V is TRBV11-3; TRBD2 matches at 8 bases. The germline V gene encodes CDR1 SGHNT and CDR2 YENEEA. After removal of 5 bases from V and 6 bases from J, the junction contained 13 bases not matched to a gene. This CDR3 is built from 16 residues. In DNA, the CDR3 is TGTGCCAGCAGCCTCCGACCGGGACTAGGGGCGGATACGCAGTATTTT. It yields the protein CASSLRPGLGADTQYF. Based on the CDR3 plus reference TRBV11-3 and TRBJ2-3, the full variable domain is EAGVVQSPRYKIIEKKQPVAFWCNPISGHNTLYWYLQNLGQGPELLIRYENEEAVDDSQLPKDRFSAERLKGVDSTLKIQPAELGDSAVYLCASSLRPGLGADTQYFGPGTRLTVL.

The chain carries TRBV19 and TRBJ1-1; TRBD1 matches 8 bases. The CDR3 extends over 16 amino acids. CDR1 is LNHDA and CDR2 is SQIVND in the germline V gene (reference sequence). The junction had 8 bases not matched to a gene; V was cut back by 4 bases and J by 1 base. The CDR3 bases are TGTGCCAGTAGTACGGACAGGGTTTCCCCGAACACTGAAGCTTTCTTT. Translation: CASSTDRVSPNTEAFF. Full variable domain (missing parts from reference TRBV19 and TRBJ1-1): DGGITQSPKYLFRKEGQNVTLSCEQNLNHDAMYWYRQDPGQGLRLIYYSQIVNDFQKGDIAEGYSVSREKKESFPLTVTSAQKNPTAFYLCASSTDRVSPNTEAFFGQGTRLTVV.

V and J are TRBV11-1 and TRBJ2-3; TRBD1 is a possible D gene (6 bases). The V and J ends lost 3 bases and 6 bases respectively, with 10 bases between them. Germline V gene data show CDR1 as SGHAT and CDR2 as FQDESV (reference sequence). This CDR3 contains 13 residues. The CDR3 loop reads CASSFLQGDTQYF. CDR3 sequence (DNA): TGTGCCAGCAGCTTTCTACAGGGTGATACGCAGTATTTT.

The rearrangement uses TRBV5-6 and TRBJ1-2, with 9 bases fitting TRBD1. CDR3 length equals 15 residues. J was trimmed by 0 bases and V by 4 bases; bases with no gene match: 4. From germline, CDR1 is SGHDT and CDR2 YYEEEE. In DNA form, the CDR3 reads TGTGCCAGCAGCATCCGGGACAGGGCTAACTATGGCTACACCTTC. Its protein is CASSIRDRANYGYTF.

The V and J genes are TRBV27 and TRBJ2-7; no firm D call. CDR3 length equals 12 residues. Per the germline V gene, CDR1 is MNHEY and CDR2 is SMNVEV (reference sequence). The V end lost 3 bases, the J end lost 6 bases, and 9 bases lay between the germline ends. The CDR3 region is CASSFDGSEQYF. CDR3 coding DNA: TGTGCCAGCAGTTTTGACGGGTCCGAGCAGTACTTC.

The J gene is TRBJ1-1, the V gene TRBV4-1; 10 bases fit TRBD1. Trimming removed 4 bases from V and 4 bases from J; junction bases left unmatched: 12. CDR3 length: 17 residues. Germline V gene data show CDR1 as MGHRA and CDR2 as YSYEKL. CDR3 protein: CASSLPTGTGVGTEAFF. CDR3 in DNA: TGCGCCAGCAGCCTCCCAACCGGGACAGGGGTCGGCACTGAAGCTTTCTTT.

V and J are TRBV28 and TRBJ2-2; D gene unclear. The CDR3 covers 12 residues. The V gene's germline CDR1 is MDHEN and CDR2 SYDVKM. The V and J ends lost 6 bases and 5 bases respectively, with 7 bases between them. The CDR3, as DNA: TGTGCCAGCAGAGGGTCGACCGGGGAGCTGTTTTTT. This codes for CASRGSTGELFF.

The gene calls are TRBV12-3 or TRBV12-4 and TRBJ2-2; a weak D match, TRBD1 (6 bases). This CDR3 is 13 amino acids long. V lost 6 bases to trimming and J lost 6 bases, with 11 bases between them. This CDR3 reads CASSKAGAGELFF. The CDR3 DNA reads TGTGCCAGCAGCAAAGCAGGGGCCGGGGAGCTGTTTTTT.

The chain couples TRBV21-1 to TRBJ2-3; the table calls TRBD2, which could not be checked here. TRBV21-1 counts as a pseudogene. The CDR3 spans 18 residues. In nucleotides, the CDR3 is TGTGTCAACCCTACCTCCGCGGGGGACCTTAAGCGCACAGATACGCAGTATTTT. Protein: CVNPTSAGDLKRTDTQYF.